This TCR beta chain emerged from a study of CD8+CD57+ T cells in acquired aplastic anemia. Study-level information: Quantities of DNA derived from sorted CD4+ and CD8+ cells averaged around 3 ug. Healthy donor sequencing depth: 9 million to 10.8 million CD4+, some 11 million CD8+ reads. Study observations and caveats: In common between the patients and the controls were approximately 30 CD8+ CDR3 sequences.

According to the study, genomic DNA was the template for TCR beta VDJ and CDR3 profiling. TCRdb independently ran MiXCR on the reads; one entry per CDR3 protein. Of under 200,000 distinct CDR3 sequences listed, approximately 44% are singletons. This clonotype was observed a handful of times. Its antigen is not identified. Germline V gene lookup returns CDR1 PRHDT and CDR2 FYEKMQ (reference sequence). Trimming took 4 bases from V and 12 from J; bases not matched to a gene: 9. The CDR3 spans 13 residues. The sequence was obtained from a human donor in good health. Sequenced material: sorted CD4+, CD8+, or CD8+CD57+ T cells (not recorded which) from PBMCs. V and J are TRBV13 and TRBJ1-5; 7 bases align to TRBD1. CDR3 sequence (DNA): TGTGCCAGCAGCTCGGGACAGAGGGGGCTCCAGCATTTT. This sequence encodes CASSSGQRGLQHF.